These 24 T cell receptor beta chains share one sample of origin, sequenced in a study of T cell repertoires in cytomegalovirus infection. TCRdb itself ran the reads through MiXCR, one entry per CDR3 protein. The sample shows some 250,000 distinct CDR3 sequences, approximately 10% of them seen only once. The sequencing input was PBMCs. Every receptor here comes from a human donor in good health (CMV status not recorded). Some clones in this sample may be carry-over from other donors' samples.

Many counts were recorded for this clonotype. The V gene is TRBV7-2, the J gene TRBJ2-7; 7 bases line up with TRBD1. Germline V lookup: CDR1 SGHTA, CDR2 FQGNSA. Unmatched junction bases numbered 9, after V lost 1 base and J lost 3 bases. This CDR3 is built from 16 residues. This CDR3 reads CASSLGGGQVDYEQYF. The CDR3 DNA is TGTGCCAGCAGCTTAGGCGGCGGACAGGTTGACTACGAGCAGTACTTC.

V and J are TRBV20-1 and TRBJ1-6; no clear D gene. The V end was cut by 3 bases, the J end by 6 bases, with 15 bases between. The CDR3 spans 15 residues. Germline V gene data show CDR1 as DFQATT and CDR2 as SNEGSKA (reference sequence). This CDR3 reads CSARGLADGNSPLHF. The CDR3 DNA reads TGCAGTGCTAGGGGGTTGGCAGACGGTAATTCACCCCTCCACTTT.

This clonotype was detected many times. The genes are TRBV11-2 and TRBJ2-6, with 8 bases fitting TRBD1. The CDR3 is 16 amino acids. Looked up from germline, CDR1 is SGHAT and CDR2 is FQNNGV. Trimming took 5 bases from V and 3 from J; bases not matched to a gene: 6. The DNA of the CDR3 is TGTGCCAGCAGCCCCCGACAGGGGATTGGGGCCAACGTCCTGACTTTC. Its protein is CASSPRQGIGANVLTF.

This clonotype was picked up many times. V is TRBV7-2 and J is TRBJ1-6; a weak D match, TRBD1 (5 bases). Trimming removed 3 bases at V and 3 bases at J, with 6 bases between. This CDR3 contains 14 residues. Per the germline V gene, CDR1 is SGHTA and CDR2 is FQGNSA. CDR3 loop: CASSFDSYNSPLHF. For the CDR3, the DNA is TGTGCCAGCAGCTTCGACAGCTATAATTCACCCCTCCACTTT.

This clonotype appeared a few times. This chain's CDR3 is CASSLRTGGGANVLTF. DNA for the CDR3: TGTGCCAGCAGCTTAAGGACAGGGGGGGGGGCCAACGTCCTGACTTTC. The chain links TRBV7-3 to TRBJ2-6, with TRBD1 identical over 10 bases. CDR1 and CDR2 (germline): SGHTA, FQGTGA. The CDR3 contains 16 residues. V lost 1 base, J lost 4 bases, and 1 base stayed unmatched.

This clonotype appeared many times. This chain uses TRBV7-2 with TRBJ2-7, with 7 bases identical to TRBD2. Germline values: CDR1 SGHTA, CDR2 FQGNSA. J lost 0 bases, V lost 4 bases, and 6 bases had no gene match. The CDR3 is made up of 15 amino acids. The CDR3: CASSSLGGSSYEQYF. The CDR3 DNA is TGTGCCAGCAGCTCCCTCGGCGGGAGCTCCTACGAGCAGTACTTC.

This clonotype has at least ten counts. V usage is TRBV7-2 and J usage is TRBJ1-2, with 9 bases aligning to TRBD1. This CDR3 comprises 16 residues. With 6 bases clipped from V and 1 base from J, the junction kept 9 bases outside the gene matches. Germline V gene lookup returns CDR1 SGHTA and CDR2 FQGNSA. CDR3 amino acids: CASRGTGTNLNYGYTF. The CDR3 DNA follows: TGTGCCAGCAGGGGGACAGGGACAAACCTTAACTATGGCTACACCTTC.

The DNA of the CDR3 is TGTGCCAGCAGCTTAGCGGACCAAAGGGGCTACAATGAGCAGTTCTTC. This sequence encodes CASSLADQRGYNEQFF. The chain is built from TRBV7-6 and TRBJ2-1, with a weak D call TRBD1 (5 bases). Trimming took off 0 bases at V and 3 bases at J, with 12 bases between the two ends. This CDR3 is built from 16 residues. Per germline, CDR1 SGHVS and CDR2 FNYEAQ. The variable domain in full, with the rest retrieved from reference TRBV7-6 and TRBJ2-1, is GAGVSQSPRYKVTKRGQDVALRCDPISGHVSLYWYRQALGQGPEFLTYFNYEAQQDKSGLPNDRFSAERPEGSISTLTIQRTEQRDSAMYRCASSLADQRGYNEQFFGPGTRLTVL.

The V call is TRBV6-1, the J call TRBJ1-5; 9 bases match TRBD1. CDR3 length: 17 residues. Germline values: CDR1 MNHNS, CDR2 SASEGT. The junction had 8 bases not matched to a gene; V was cut back by 4 bases and J by 1 base. Written as DNA, the CDR3 is TGTGCCAGCAGTGGCGGGACAGGGTTTTTCAGCAATCAGCCCCAGCATTTT. It codes for CASSGGTGFFSNQPQHF.

This clonotype was observed a handful of times. The genes are TRBV19 and TRBJ2-6; D is unclear. The CDR3 length is 14 residues. With 8 bases removed from V and 0 bases from J, the gap between germline ends came to 8 bases. Germline V gene sequence: CDR1 LNHDA, CDR2 SQIVND (reference sequence). CDR3 sequence (DNA): TGTGCCAGTGGGATTGGCTCTGGGGCCAACGTCCTGACTTTC. It specifies CASGIGSGANVLTF.

In its sample, this clonotype was seen a few times. The J gene is TRBJ2-5, the V gene TRBV6-2 or TRBV6-3; D is possibly TRBD1 (6 bases). There are 12 residues in the CDR3. With 10 bases removed from V and 3 bases from J, the gap between germline ends came to 12 bases. Germline-derived CDR1 and CDR2 are MNHEY and SVGEGT. The CDR3 nucleotides read TGTGCCACCTCAAGGACAGAAGAGACCCAGTACTTC. Protein: CATSRTEETQYF.

CDR3 residues: CASSFEGERFRAEAFF. Here the CDR3 DNA reads TGTGCCAGCAGCTTTGAGGGGGAACGGTTTAGGGCTGAAGCTTTCTTT. This chain joins TRBV11-2 and TRBJ1-1; D might be TRBD1 (6 bases). This CDR3 has 16 amino acids. Germline CDR1 is SGHAT and CDR2 is FQNNGV. V was clipped by 3 bases and J by 6 bases, with 20 bases between them.

This clonotype was seen at least ten times. This sequence joins TRBV7-2 and TRBJ2-7; D might be TRBD2 (6 bases). Trimming removed 5 bases from V and 7 bases from J, with 21 bases in between. The CDR3 runs 15 residues. In germline, CDR1 is SGHTA, CDR2 FQGNSA. CDR3 loop: CASSHTGDLPGEQYF. CDR3 nucleotide sequence: TGTGCCAGCAGCCACACGGGGGATTTGCCGGGGGAGCAGTACTTC.

Comment on this clonotype: This may come from a read error, since a much larger clone is one base off. The chain carries TRBV7-6 and TRBJ1-4, with 8 bases identical to TRBD1. CDR1 and CDR2 (germline): SGHVS, FNYEAQ. The CDR3 runs 16 residues. CDR3 nucleotides: TGTGCCAGCAGCTCGGACAGGGCCGGTTTAAATGAAAAACTGATTTTT. Translated, it gives CASSSDRAGLNEKLIF.

This clonotype turned up a few times. The chain carries TRBV10-1 and TRBJ1-1; 10 nucleotides agree with TRBD1. V was pared by 3 bases and J by 3 bases, with 1 base of the junction left unmatched. Germline CDR1 and CDR2: WNHNN and SYGVQD (reference sequence). This CDR3 has 14 residues. In DNA form, the CDR3 reads TGCGCCAGCAGTGAAGGGACAGGGGACACTGAAGCTTTCTTT. It codes for CASSEGTGDTEAFF.

This clonotype was observed many times. The chain is built from TRBV7-2 and TRBJ2-1, with TRBD1 matching over 8 bases. The length of the CDR3 is 15 residues. Per the germline V gene, CDR1 is SGHTA and CDR2 is FQGNSA. Trimming took 5 bases from V and 9 from J; bases not matched to a gene: 12. The CDR3 reads CASSEIGQGNTEQFF. The CDR3, as DNA: TGTGCCAGCAGCGAAATCGGACAGGGTAATACTGAGCAGTTCTTC.

Ten or more counts support this clonotype. J is TRBJ1-3 and V is TRBV7-2; a weak D match, TRBD1 (5 bases). CDR1 SGHTA and CDR2 FQGNSA come from the germline V gene. The CDR3 is made up of 16 amino acids. V gave up 4 bases and J gave up 0 bases, with 13 bases separating them. The CDR3 loop is CASSSSRGSSGNTIYF. CDR3 DNA: TGTGCCAGCAGCTCTAGTCGGGGGAGCTCTGGAAACACCATATATTTT.

This clonotype was recorded at least ten times. This chain joins TRBV7-2 and TRBJ1-2, with TRBD1 matching over 9 bases. V was pared by 1 base and J by 4 bases, with 4 bases of the junction left unmatched. The CDR3 length is 15 residues. CDR1 SGHTA and CDR2 FQGNSA come from the germline V gene. CDR3 loop: CASSLETTGGYGYTF. CDR3 coding DNA: TGTGCCAGCAGCTTAGAGACGACAGGGGGCTATGGCTACACCTTC.

This clonotype was observed many times. The chain is built from TRBV7-8 and TRBJ2-7; TRBD1 or TRBD2 may be the D gene (5 bases each). The CDR3 extends over 17 amino acids. V dropped 1 base and J dropped 5 bases, with 21 bases sitting between them. The germline CDR1 and CDR2 sequences are SGHVS and FQNEAQ. The CDR3 protein is CASSLGGRGIGENEQYF. DNA of the CDR3: TGTGCCAGCAGCTTAGGAGGAAGGGGAATAGGGGAGAACGAGCAGTACTTC.

This clonotype occurred many times. This chain uses TRBV6-6 with TRBJ2-4; 8 bases align to TRBD1. This CDR3 is 18 amino acids long. The V segment lost 2 bases and the J segment 0 bases; nucleotides outside the gene matches: 9. Germline lookup yields CDR1 MNHNY and CDR2 SVGAGI (reference sequence). CDR3: CASSYHRDRTVAKNIQYF. The CDR3 DNA sequence: TGTGCCAGCAGTTACCACCGGGACAGGACAGTAGCCAAAAACATTCAGTACTTC.

This clonotype showed up many times. The gene calls are TRBV7-9 and TRBJ2-1; perhaps TRBD2 as D (6 bases). There are 12 residues in the CDR3. V lost 2 bases and J lost 15, with 14 bases in between. The germline CDR1 and CDR2 sequences are SEHNR and FQNEAQ (reference sequence). DNA for the CDR3: TGTGCCAGCAGCTTACTTCTGGGAGGCACGTTCTTC. Amino acids: CASSLLLGGTFF.

This clonotype was counted ten times or more. V gene TRBV7-2 combines with J gene TRBJ1-5, with unresolved D. V lost 5 bases and J 4 bases, leaving 9 bases between the germline ends. The CDR3 runs 13 residues. Germline values: CDR1 SGHTA, CDR2 FQGNSA. CDR3 coding DNA: TGTGCCAGCAGCACGGGCCTTAATCAGCCCCAGCATTTT. This encodes CASSTGLNQPQHF.

Ten or more counts support this clonotype. The V call is TRBV20-1, the J call TRBJ2-7, with D possibly being TRBD1 or TRBD2 (6 bases each). This CDR3 is built from 15 residues. V lost 0 bases and J lost 0, with 12 bases in between. The germline gives CDR1 DFQATT, CDR2 SNEGSKA (reference sequence). This CDR3 reads CSARDGGPSSYEQYF. CDR3 bases: TGCAGTGCTAGAGATGGGGGGCCGTCCTCCTACGAGCAGTACTTC.

At least ten counts were recorded for this clonotype. This chain joins TRBV7-9 and TRBJ1-1; D call uncertain. The V gene's germline CDR1 is SEHNR and CDR2 FQNEAQ (reference sequence). This CDR3 spans 14 amino acids. V lost 2 bases to trimming and J lost 4 bases, with 11 bases between them. Here the CDR3 DNA reads TGTGCCAGCAGCTTACATTCCCTTGGCACTGAAGCTTTCTTT. Translating gives CASSLHSLGTEAFF.